The 26 T cell receptor beta chains below were found in one sample sequenced in a study of CD8 T cells in Susac syndrome (dated by TCRdb to between 2018 and 2021). The protocol used for the library was the immunoSEQ multiplex PCR assay. RNA was extracted with the RNeasy kit and 0.5 to 1 ug was reverse transcribed using random hexamers. The public reads were quality trimmed at Q25 with fastp and then assembled into clones with MiXCR by TCRdb, keeping productive beta chains. Duplicate CDR3 protein sequences are folded into a single record with the most common DNA and genes. Across this sample there are 150,000 to 200,000 distinct CDR3 sequences, with approximately 95% seen only once. The ten largest clones capture 0.085% to 0.095% of the sample. Sequencing was carried out using CD4+ T cells from PBMCs. The receptors come from a human donor with multiple sclerosis.

This chain connects TRBV12-5 to TRBJ2-6, with D uncertain. This CDR3 has 13 residues. Germline V gene lookup returns CDR1 LGHNT and CDR2 FRNRAP. The V end lost 6 bases, the J end lost 0 bases, and 3 bases lay between the germline ends. The CDR3 sequence is CASGSSGANVLTF. CDR3 bases: TGTGCTAGTGGCTCCTCTGGGGCCAACGTCCTGACTTTC.

This clonotype was detected only once. The CDR3 loop is CATYSATGKEYFF. In nucleotides, the CDR3 is TGTGCCACATACTCAGCTACCGGTAAAGAGTATTTCTTT. This sequence joins TRBV24-1 and TRBJ1-1; D remains unclear. The CDR3 covers 13 residues. With 10 bases removed from V and 13 bases from J, the gap between germline ends came to 24 bases. CDR1 and CDR2 (germline): KGHDR, SFDVKD.

The chain carries TRBV11-2 and TRBJ2-7, with TRBD1 matching over 7 bases. The CDR3 extends over 14 amino acids. V dropped 5 bases and J dropped 4; count of bases not matched to a gene: 8. From germline, CDR1 is SGHAT and CDR2 FQNNGV. The CDR3: CASSAWDRQYEQYF. DNA of the CDR3: TGTGCCAGCAGCGCCTGGGACAGACAATACGAGCAGTACTTC.

This chain uses TRBV2 with TRBJ2-2; D is ambiguous. The germline gives CDR1 SNHLY, CDR2 FYNNEI. V was trimmed by 7 bases and J by 0 bases, leaving 9 bases between them. The CDR3 is made up of 14 amino acids. Here the CDR3 reads CASTLATNTGELFF. The DNA of the CDR3 is TGTGCCAGCACGCTGGCAACGAACACCGGGGAGCTGTTTTTT.

The rearrangement uses TRBV15 and TRBJ2-1; D call uncertain. This CDR3 spans 12 amino acids. From germline, CDR1 is LNHNV and CDR2 YYDKDF (reference sequence). V lost 2 bases, J lost 8 bases, and 7 bases lay in between. CDR3 nucleotides: TGTGCCACCAGCAGACCCCGGGATGAGCAGTTCTTC. As protein: CATSRPRDEQFF.

This sequence joins TRBV27 and TRBJ2-3, with 13 nucleotides matching TRBD2. V lost 4 bases and J lost 9; bases outside the gene matches: 4. The CDR3 sequence is 14 residues long. Germline CDR1 is MNHEY and CDR2 is SMNVEV (reference sequence). The CDR3 bases are TGTGCCAGCAGTTGGGGACTAGCGGGACGGACGCAGTATTTT. This gives the protein CASSWGLAGRTQYF.

The J gene is TRBJ1-2, the V gene TRBV27, with D perhaps TRBD1 (5 bases). The V end was cut by 2 bases, the J end by 7 bases, with 11 bases between. Germline CDR1 reads MNHEY; CDR2 reads SMNVEV (reference sequence). The length of the CDR3 is 13 residues. CDR3 DNA: TGTGCCAGCAGTTTAACAGGTTATATTGGCTACACCTTC. This translates into CASSLTGYIGYTF.

V usage is TRBV2 and J usage is TRBJ1-1, with D hard to call. Germline V gene data show CDR1 as SNHLY and CDR2 as FYNNEI. Trimming left V 6 bases short and J 3 bases short, with 11 bases between. The CDR3 is made up of 13 amino acids. This chain's CDR3 is CASSASRDTEAFF. In DNA, the CDR3 is TGTGCCAGCAGCGCTTCGAGAGACACTGAAGCTTTCTTT.

V gene TRBV20-1 combines with J gene TRBJ2-7; the match to TRBD2 covers 10 bases. The J segment lost 3 bases and the V segment lost 5 bases, leaving 13 bases of the junction unmatched. The CDR3 contains 16 residues. Germline V lookup: CDR1 DFQATT, CDR2 SNEGSKA (reference sequence). The CDR3 here is CSAPNPWLAGVYEQYF. In DNA, the CDR3 is TGCAGTGCTCCTAACCCTTGGCTAGCGGGAGTCTACGAGCAGTACTTC.

The sample holds one count of this clonotype. This chain connects TRBV25-1 to TRBJ2-7; D uncertain. CDR3 length: 13 amino acids. Per the germline V gene, CDR1 is MGHDK and CDR2 is SYGVNS. V shed 11 bases and J shed 5 bases, with 19 bases lying between them. This chain's CDR3 is CASADAVAHEQYF. CDR3 coding DNA: TGTGCCTCCGCCGACGCGGTGGCCCACGAGCAGTACTTC.

The chain joins TRBV28 to TRBJ2-7; D is uncertain. V lost 3 bases and J lost 2, with 8 bases in between. Germline values: CDR1 MDHEN, CDR2 SYDVKM. This CDR3 contains 13 residues. CDR3 loop: CASSLDQPYEQYF. CDR3 nucleotides: TGTGCCAGCAGTTTGGACCAGCCCTACGAGCAGTACTTC.

The CDR3 protein is CASRGSSGVDQPQHF. CDR3 DNA sequence: TGTGCCAGCAGGGGTTCTTCAGGGGTGGATCAGCCCCAGCATTTT. This sequence joins TRBV27 and TRBJ1-5; possible D gene TRBD1, 6 bases. The CDR3 totals 15 residues. Germline assignment: CDR1 MNHEY and CDR2 SMNVEV (reference sequence). Trimming stripped 6 bases from V and 5 bases from J, with 17 bases between.

The rearrangement uses TRBV5-1 and TRBJ1-1, with TRBD1 as a possible D gene (5 bases). Germline CDR1 SGHRS, CDR2 YFSETQ. This CDR3 contains 15 residues. V lost 4 bases and J lost 3, with 16 bases in between. The CDR3 DNA reads TGCGCCAGCAGCCCTTTGGGGGTGGGGGACACTGAAGCTTTCTTT. Amino acid sequence: CASSPLGVGDTEAFF.

The J gene is TRBJ2-2, the V gene TRBV6-1; 8 bases line up with TRBD2. The CDR3 consists of 18 residues. From germline, CDR1 is MNHNS and CDR2 SASEGT. J lost 0 bases, V lost 8 bases, and 14 bases had no gene match. CDR3 loop: CASAPRGGWGANTGELFF. The CDR3 DNA is TGTGCCAGCGCCCCTCGGGGGGGATGGGGGGCGAACACCGGGGAGCTGTTTTTT.

V usage is TRBV6-2 or TRBV6-3 and J usage is TRBJ2-6, with 7 nucleotides matching TRBD1. V shed 11 bases and J 0 bases; nucleotides not matched to a gene: 10. The CDR3 has 16 amino acids. The germline V gene has CDR1 MNHEY and CDR2 SVGEGT. The CDR3, as DNA: TGTGCCGGGGGCAACAGGGGAGCCTCTGGGGCCAACGTCCTGACTTTC. Encoded protein: CAGGNRGASGANVLTF.

The rearrangement joins TRBV5-1 to TRBJ1-2, with 8 bases identical to TRBD1. The CDR3 has 16 amino acids. Germline V lookup: CDR1 SGHRS, CDR2 YFSETQ. The V and J ends lost 4 bases and 3 bases, in that order; junction bases with no gene match: 11. The CDR3 is CASSPGGPHRHYGYTF. The CDR3 coding sequence is TGCGCCAGCAGCCCAGGGGGCCCGCACAGACACTATGGCTACACCTTC.

V usage is TRBV7-8 and J usage is TRBJ2-3; the D is unclear. From germline, CDR1 is SGHVS and CDR2 FQNEAQ. Trimming removed 1 base at V and 3 bases at J, with 11 bases between. This CDR3 is built from 15 residues. The DNA of the CDR3 is TGTGCCAGCAGCTTAGGTAGAATGCGGACAGATACGCAGTATTTT. Protein sequence: CASSLGRMRTDTQYF.

CDR3 region: CASSIVFQPQHF. As DNA, the CDR3 is TGTGCCAGTAGTATCGTCTTTCAGCCCCAGCATTTT. The chain carries TRBV19 and TRBJ1-5; D gene ambiguous. Trimming shortened V by 3 bases and J by 6 bases, and 6 bases separated the two germline ends. CDR1 and CDR2 from the germline V gene are LNHDA and SQIVND (reference sequence). This CDR3 is 12 amino acids long.

The chain couples TRBV30 to TRBJ2-4; no reliable D call. The CDR3 contains 16 residues. Germline loops: CDR1 GTSNPN, CDR2 SVGIG (reference sequence). Trimming removed 1 base from V and 1 base from J, with 14 bases in between. CDR3: CAWSGPTLLAKNIQYF. As DNA, the CDR3 is TGTGCCTGGAGTGGCCCGACATTGTTGGCCAAAAACATTCAGTACTTC.

Concerning this clonotype: Germline and junction disagree at one end, which may indicate a read error. The genes are TRBV5-8 and TRBJ2-1, with D perhaps assigned TRBD1 or TRBD2 (5 bases each). The CDR3 is 13 residues long. The germline V gene encodes CDR1 SGHTS and CDR2 YDEGEE. CDR3 sequence reads: CASTLGDYNEQFF. In DNA form, the CDR3 reads TGTGCCAGCACCTTGGGGGATTACAATGAGCAGTTCTTC.

The V gene is TRBV25-1, the J gene TRBJ2-5, with 10 bases aligning to TRBD2. CDR1 is MGHDK and CDR2 is SYGVNS in the germline V gene. This CDR3 spans 18 amino acids. The V and J ends lost 2 bases and 9 bases, in that order; junction bases with no gene match: 18. In DNA form, the CDR3 reads TGTGCCAGCAGTGAAACATACCGCGGACTAGCGGAAGGGCAGGCCCAGTACTTC. Amino acid sequence: CASSETYRGLAEGQAQYF.

The rearrangement joins TRBV7-3 to TRBJ2-2; no reliable D call. Germline CDR1 reads SGHTA; CDR2 reads FQGTGA. V lost 5 bases and J lost 4, with 14 bases in between. The CDR3 spans 15 residues. The CDR3 sequence: CASSHSRDGTGELFF. In nucleotides, the CDR3 is TGTGCCAGCAGCCATTCTAGGGATGGCACCGGGGAGCTGTTTTTT.

The V and J genes are TRBV3-1 and TRBJ1-4, with D perhaps TRBD1 (6 bases). The germline V gene encodes CDR1 LGHDT and CDR2 YNNKEL (reference sequence). The germline V and J ends were trimmed by 5 bases and 8 bases, with 18 bases remaining between them. The CDR3 covers 15 residues. The CDR3 DNA follows: TGTGCCAGCAGCTCCCAATCAGGGGCTGGAGAAAAACTGTTTTTT. This translates into CASSSQSGAGEKLFF.

This clonotype was observed once. This rearrangement joins TRBV7-2 to TRBJ2-1; maybe TRBD2 (5 bases). The germline V and J ends were trimmed by 2 bases and 8 bases, with 13 bases remaining between them. CDR1 and CDR2 from the germline V gene are SGHTA and FQGNSA. The CDR3 length is 14 residues. The CDR3, as DNA: TGTGCCAGCAGCTTAAGTTTAGGGAGCGATGAGCAGTTCTTC. Protein sequence: CASSLSLGSDEQFF.

The chain links TRBV7-2 to TRBJ1-2; 7 bases map to TRBD1. CDR3 length equals 17 residues. J gave up 4 bases and V 5 bases, and 16 bases lay outside the gene matches. Germline loops: CDR1 SGHTA, CDR2 FQGNSA. CDR3 DNA: TGTGCCAGCAGCACGCGACAGGGTAGTTCTTTCGGCTATGGCTACACCTTC. This sequence encodes CASSTRQGSSFGYGYTF.

The rearrangement joins TRBV28 to TRBJ1-2; D unresolved. V lost 2 bases and J 5 bases, leaving 9 bases between the germline ends. The CDR3 runs 13 residues. Germline loops: CDR1 MDHEN, CDR2 SYDVKM. CDR3 sequence (DNA): TGTGCCAGCAGTTTACGCCAGGAATATGGCTACACCTTC. This translates into CASSLRQEYGYTF.